This T cell receptor (beta chain) originates from a study of cytomegalovirus exposure and HLA in healthy donors. Study-level points and caveats: Cytomegalovirus-associated status was assigned to about 170 TCR beta chains.

This clone was seen only once. Its matching antigen is unknown. The germline gives CDR1 SQVTM, CDR2 ANQGSEA. V shed 6 bases and J shed 3 bases, with 9 bases lying between them. The CDR3 has 12 amino acids. Both 60 Vbeta primers and 13 Jbeta primers went into the PCR. Original processing notes: A later analysis tallied 65 million to 85 million unique TCR beta chains, 9.5 million to 14 million of them shared. Profiling relied on immunoSEQ multiplex PCR, and the TCRdb table lists in-frame clones only, not all of them. V, J and clone size derive from that table, while D and trimming were established from the DNA sequence. The table lists about 120,000 clones, roughly 69% of them singletons.

The TCR comes from a human donor in good health. Sequenced: PBMCs. This chain links TRBV29-1 with TRBJ1-5; tentative D call: TRBD1 (6 bases). The CDR3 DNA reads as TGCAGCGTAGGGGACAACAATCAGCCCCAGCATTTT. This gives the protein CSVGDNNQPQHF.